This TCR beta chain was sequenced for a study of T cells in Graves' hyperthyroidism and ophthalmopathy. General study findings and limits: Among clonotypes expanded in thyroid above 0.001, most were also found in blood.

TCR beta CDR3 regions were amplified from RNA transcripts. The HTBI primer set served for first-round RT-PCR of the TCR CDR3. TCRdb ran MiXCR on the multiplex PCR reads and lists one entry per CDR3 protein. The profile shows hundreds of thousands of distinct CDR3 sequences, over 35% of them singletons. Concerning this clonotype itself: What it recognizes is unknown.

Investigators excluded patients with uncontrolled infection, other autoimmune disease, pregnancy or lactation. It was 10 ml of fresh peripheral blood that supplied the PBMCs. The sequence was collected from a man aged 18 to 35 with Graves' hyperthyroidism. Sequenced: blood.

The CDR3 spells CASSVDPHGQNTEAFF. The CDR3 DNA reads TGTGCCAGCAGCGTAGATCCCCACGGACAGAACACTGAAGCTTTCTTT. The genes are TRBV9 and TRBJ1-1; a weak D match, TRBD1 (5 bases). Trimming removed 0 bases from V and 1 base from J, with 13 bases in between. The CDR3 is 16 residues long. Looked up from germline, CDR1 is SGDLS and CDR2 is YYNGEE.